One and the same sample provided the 25 T cell receptor beta chains below, sequenced in a study of T-cell memory formation after mild COVID-19. TCRdb re-called the 5' RACE reads through MiXCR, storing one row per CDR3 protein. The sample records about 110,000 distinct CDR3 sequences, over 10% being singletons. Sequenced: PBMCs or a T cell subset sorted from them (not recorded which). These receptors were collected from an adult woman who had mild COVID-19 (a few samples of this study predate the infection). Cell type and time point are not known.

This clonotype was detected a few times. V and J are TRBV7-8 and TRBJ2-1; TRBD2 agrees at 11 bases. The germline gives CDR1 SGHVS, CDR2 FQNEAQ. Germline trimming cut 2 bases from V and 10 bases from J; bases unmatched to any gene: 10. The CDR3 contains 16 residues. Here the CDR3 DNA reads TGTGCCAGCAGCTTATGGGGACTAGCGGCCCTGGGGGAGCAGTTCTTC. Residues: CASSLWGLAALGEQFF.

V usage is TRBV11-1 and J usage is TRBJ2-1; 9 bases are shared with TRBD2. The V gene end was trimmed by 0 bases and the J gene end by 8 bases; junction bases not matched to a gene: 8. In germline, CDR1 is SGHAT, CDR2 FQDESV (reference sequence). The CDR3 has 16 residues. As DNA, the CDR3 is TGTGCCAGCAGCTTAGCCGCTAGCGGGGTTTTTCATGAGCAGTTCTTC. Protein: CASSLAASGVFHEQFF.

The chain uses TRBV5-1 and TRBJ2-1, with 8 bases identical to TRBD2. Germline CDR1 SGHRS, CDR2 YFSETQ. This CDR3 region has 16 residues. J was trimmed by 3 bases and V by 4 bases; bases with no gene match: 9. As DNA, the CDR3 is TGCGCCAGCAGCGTCCTGGCGGGAGGAAACTACAATGAGCAGTTCTTC. Its protein product is CASSVLAGGNYNEQFF.

This clonotype was detected ten times or more. The CDR3 DNA reads TGTGCCAGCCTAACGTCAGTCTACGAGCAGTACTTC. It encodes CASLTSVYEQYF. This rearrangement joins TRBV6-1 to TRBJ2-7; unclear D gene. Trimming shortened V by 8 bases and J by 3 bases, and 11 bases separated the two germline ends. This CDR3 region has 12 residues. Germline CDR1 MNHNS, CDR2 SASEGT.

The sample holds a few counts of this clonotype. The gene calls are TRBV7-9 and TRBJ1-2; D unclear. Germline CDR1 and CDR2: SEHNR and FQNEAQ (reference sequence). The CDR3 consists of 14 residues. The ends were cut back, 5 bases at V and 5 bases at J, with 15 bases in the middle. In DNA, the CDR3 is TGTGCCAGCAGCCTCGGTCCTGCCGCATATGGCTACACCTTC. This gives the protein CASSLGPAAYGYTF. The full variable domain, completed using reference TRBV7-9 and TRBJ1-2, is DTGVSQNPRHKITKRGQNVTFRCDPISEHNRLYWYRQTLGQGPEFLTYFQNEAQLEKSRLLSDRFSAERPKGSFSTLEIQRTEQGDSAMYLCASSLGPAAYGYTFGSGTRLTVV.

At least ten counts were recorded for this clonotype. This chain joins TRBV7-9 and TRBJ2-1, with 9 bases identical to TRBD2. The junction had 10 bases not matched to a gene; V was cut back by 5 bases and J by 5 bases. The CDR3 consists of 16 residues. CDR1 and CDR2 (germline): SEHNR, FQNEAQ (reference sequence). As DNA, the CDR3 is TGTGCCAGCAGCACAACAGTCGGGACTAGCAACAATGAGCAGTTCTTC. Amino acids: CASSTTVGTSNNEQFF. Full variable domain (remainder filled in from reference TRBV7-9 and TRBJ2-1): DTGVSQNPRHKITKRGQNVTFRCDPISEHNRLYWYRQTLGQGPEFLTYFQNEAQLEKSRLLSDRFSAERPKGSFSTLEIQRTEQGDSAMYLCASSTTVGTSNNEQFFGPGTRLTVL.

The V and J genes are TRBV6-2 or TRBV6-3 and TRBJ1-1; no firm D call. The germline V gene encodes CDR1 MNHEY and CDR2 SVGEGT. With 2 bases removed from V and 7 bases from J, the gap between germline ends came to 14 bases. CDR3 length equals 14 residues. CDR3 amino acids: CASSYAGEAGEAFF. The CDR3 region has the DNA TGTGCCAGCAGTTACGCCGGGGAAGCGGGTGAAGCTTTCTTT.

The chain carries TRBV5-1 and TRBJ2-7, with D tentatively TRBD2 (6 bases). CDR1 is SGHRS, CDR2 YFSETQ, per germline. The CDR3 is 13 residues long. V lost 4 bases to trimming and J lost 0 bases, with 8 bases between them. The CDR3, as DNA: TGCGCCAGCAGCAGCGGGCACTCCTACGAGCAGTACTTC. Translated: CASSSGHSYEQYF.

This clonotype showed up just a few times. The chain uses TRBV19 and TRBJ2-1; unclear D gene. The CDR3 has 14 amino acids. Germline lookup yields CDR1 LNHDA and CDR2 SQIVND (reference sequence). The ends were cut back, 3 bases at V and 6 bases at J, with 12 bases in the middle. CDR3 in DNA: TGTGCCAGTAGTATCTCGAGAGGCCCCAATGAGCAGTTCTTC. Its translation: CASSISRGPNEQFF.

V and J are TRBV4-2 and TRBJ2-7; maybe TRBD2 (7 bases). The CDR3 loop spans 15 amino acids. The germline V gene encodes CDR1 LGHNA and CDR2 YNFKEQ. The V and J ends lost 0 bases and 0 bases respectively, with 9 bases between them. Here the CDR3 DNA reads TGTGCCAGCAGCCAAGATGGGGGGGCCTCCTACGAGCAGTACTTC. Translated, it gives CASSQDGGASYEQYF.

The chain uses TRBV29-1 and TRBJ2-1; TRBD2 might be the D (6 bases). Germline V gene sequence: CDR1 SQVTM, CDR2 ANQGSEA. The CDR3 contains 15 residues. V dropped 4 bases and J dropped 0 bases, with 13 bases sitting between them. Here the CDR3 reads CSVVGGILSYNEQFF. CDR3 in DNA: TGCAGCGTTGTGGGCGGGATTCTCTCCTACAATGAGCAGTTCTTC.

In its sample, this clonotype was seen many times. The chain couples TRBV6-5 to TRBJ2-5; D gene uncertain. This CDR3 has 14 residues. Germline CDR1 reads MNHEY; CDR2 reads SVGAGI. The V and J ends lost 5 bases and 3 bases respectively, with 13 bases between them. CDR3 DNA: TGTGCCAGCAGTGGCAATGACTGGAAAGAGACCCAGTACTTC. Translation: CASSGNDWKETQYF.

This clonotype turned up a few times. The V call is TRBV7-9, the J call TRBJ1-1; perhaps TRBD1 as D (6 bases). This CDR3 is built from 14 residues. The germline V and J ends were trimmed by 1 base and 0 bases, with 6 bases remaining between them. Looked up from germline, CDR1 is SEHNR and CDR2 is FQNEAQ (reference sequence). The DNA for the CDR3 is TGTGCCAGCAGCTTAGGGGGGCTGAACACTGAAGCTTTCTTT. This sequence encodes CASSLGGLNTEAFF.

The chain recombines TRBV20-1 with TRBJ2-7; TRBD2 might be the D (5 bases). The length of the CDR3 is 16 residues. The V end was cut by 3 bases, the J end by 1 base, with 19 bases between. Per germline, CDR1 DFQATT and CDR2 SNEGSKA (reference sequence). CDR3 protein: CSASGRPGEVSYEQYF. The DNA of the CDR3 is TGCAGTGCTAGTGGGAGACCTGGCGAGGTTTCCTACGAGCAGTACTTC.

This clonotype was seen ten or more times. This chain uses TRBV5-1 with TRBJ1-2; tentatively, D is TRBD1 (6 bases). The CDR3 totals 14 residues. Germline V gene sequence: CDR1 SGHRS, CDR2 YFSETQ. With 3 bases removed from V and 3 bases from J, the gap between germline ends came to 12 bases. CDR3 DNA sequence: TGCGCCAGCAGCTCATGGGACACATACTATGGCTACACCTTC. Protein product: CASSSWDTYYGYTF.

This clonotype turned up a few times. The CDR3 here is CASSLFQGVGETQYF. The CDR3 DNA follows: TGTGCCAGCAGTTTATTTCAGGGTGTAGGAGAGACCCAGTACTTC. V and J are TRBV27 and TRBJ2-5; D is possibly TRBD1 (5 bases). The CDR3 consists of 15 residues. Germline loops: CDR1 MNHEY, CDR2 SMNVEV (reference sequence). The germline V and J ends were trimmed by 1 base and 4 bases, with 13 bases remaining between them.

In its sample, this clonotype was seen many times. The V gene is TRBV10-2, the J gene TRBJ2-3, with no clear D. The ends were cut back, 4 bases at V and 1 base at J, with 15 bases in the middle. CDR1 is WSHSY and CDR2 is SAAADI in the germline V gene. This CDR3 has 16 amino acids. CDR3 in amino acids: CASSAYPLDGTDTQYF. In DNA form, the CDR3 reads TGCGCCAGCAGTGCCTACCCGCTGGACGGCACAGATACGCAGTATTTT.

The chain employs TRBV20-1 and TRBJ1-1; D gene unclear. The CDR3 totals 12 residues. CDR1 DFQATT and CDR2 SNEGSKA come from the germline V gene (reference sequence). V lost 0 bases and J 7 bases, leaving 9 bases between the germline ends. The CDR3, as DNA: TGCAGTGCTAGAGATTGGGCAGGTGAAGCTTTCTTT. It yields the protein CSARDWAGEAFF.

This clonotype has only a few counts. The V gene is TRBV30, the J gene TRBJ2-7, with D perhaps TRBD1 (6 bases). This CDR3 comprises 14 residues. Per the germline V gene, CDR1 is GTSNPN and CDR2 is SVGIG (reference sequence). The V end lost 1 base, the J end lost 7 bases, and 17 bases lay between the germline ends. The CDR3 loop reads CAWSAPDRLWEQYF. The CDR3 region has the DNA TGTGCCTGGAGTGCACCGGACAGACTTTGGGAGCAGTACTTC. The whole variable domain, remainder taken from reference TRBV30 and TRBJ2-7, is SQTIHQWPATLVQPVGSPLSLECTVEGTSNPNLYWYRQAAGRGLQLLFYSVGIGQISSEVPQNLSASRPQDRQFILSSKKLLLSDSGFYLCAWSAPDRLWEQYFGPGTRLTVT.

The CDR3 nucleotides are TGCAGCGTTAGACTAGATGAAGAGCAGTACTTC. It yields the protein CSVRLDEEQYF. The chain couples TRBV29-1 to TRBJ2-7, with a possible D match to TRBD2 (6 bases). There are 11 residues in the CDR3. V was clipped by 5 bases and J by 7 bases, with 12 bases between them. Germline lookup yields CDR1 SQVTM and CDR2 ANQGSEA.

The chain recombines TRBV7-9 with TRBJ2-3; tentative D call: TRBD1 (7 bases). The CDR3 length is 15 residues. Germline V gene data show CDR1 as SEHNR and CDR2 as FQNEAQ (reference sequence). V was trimmed by 4 bases and J by 0 bases, leaving 11 bases between them. This chain's CDR3 is CASSSGGPSTDTQYF. DNA for the CDR3: TGTGCCAGCAGCTCAGGGGGGCCTAGCACAGATACGCAGTATTTT.

This clonotype was seen ten or more times. V usage is TRBV5-6 and J usage is TRBJ2-2, with D maybe TRBD1 (6 bases). Trimming took 0 bases from V and 2 from J, leaving 17 bases between them. Germline values: CDR1 SGHDT, CDR2 YYEEEE. The CDR3 consists of 18 residues. CDR3 DNA: TGTGCCAGCAGCTTGGAACGCCGACAGGTTTCTAACACCGGGGAGCTGTTTTTT. Encoded protein: CASSLERRQVSNTGELFF.

This chain links TRBV7-9 with TRBJ2-3; 9 positions agree with TRBD2. CDR1 and CDR2 (germline): SEHNR, FQNEAQ (reference sequence). V dropped 1 base and J dropped 3; count of bases not matched to a gene: 5. This CDR3 is 16 amino acids long. CDR3 in amino acids: CASSLEGTSLTDTQYF. The DNA for the CDR3 is TGTGCCAGCAGCTTAGAAGGGACTAGCCTTACAGATACGCAGTATTTT.

This clonotype was counted only a few times. The V and J genes are TRBV9 and TRBJ2-1, with 7 bases matching TRBD1. Per the germline V gene, CDR1 is SGDLS and CDR2 is YYNGEE. The V segment lost 0 bases and the J segment 5 bases; nucleotides outside the gene matches: 8. CDR3 length equals 16 residues. The DNA of the CDR3 is TGTGCCAGCAGCGTAGTCGACAGGGAAGTCGACAATGAGCAGTTCTTC. It encodes CASSVVDREVDNEQFF.

V gene TRBV24-1 combines with J gene TRBJ2-3; D not resolved. The length of the CDR3 is 17 residues. The V end was cut by 0 bases, the J end by 2 bases, with 14 bases between. Germline-derived CDR1 and CDR2 are KGHDR and SFDVKD. The CDR3 spells CATSDLSPTATTDTQYF. The DNA of the CDR3 is TGTGCCACCAGTGATTTGTCCCCGACCGCCACCACAGATACGCAGTATTTT.